The 8 T cell receptor beta chains given below trace back to one sample, sequenced in a study of T cells in Graves' hyperthyroidism and ophthalmopathy. From RNA transcripts, TCR beta CDR3 regions were amplified. The HTBI primer set was used in a first-round RT-PCR of the TCR CDR3. TCRdb re-derived calls from the multiplex PCR reads in MiXCR, one entry per CDR3 protein. The repertoire has around 360,000 distinct CDR3 sequences, 15% of them found once; the top ten carry roughly 20%. Sequencing input: blood. These receptors originate from a woman in her sixties with Graves' ophthalmopathy.

The chain combines TRBV12-3 or TRBV12-4 with TRBJ1-3; D not certain. Trimming pared 5 bases from V and 0 bases from J, leaving 11 bases between. The CDR3 contains 15 residues. The CDR3, as DNA: TGTGCCAGCAGTGCTCCGAGGGCCTCTGGAAACACCATATATTTT. Translating it yields CASSAPRASGNTIYF.

Many counts were recorded for this clonotype. This chain connects TRBV11-2 to TRBJ2-7; D gene ambiguous. The length of the CDR3 is 14 residues. Trimming removed 4 bases from V and 3 bases from J, with 13 bases in between. The germline V gene has CDR1 SGHAT and CDR2 FQNNGV. This CDR3 reads CASSSLGPSYEQYF. The CDR3 coding sequence is TGTGCCAGCAGCTCTCTAGGACCCAGCTACGAGCAGTACTTC.

This clonotype was seen repeatedly, ten times or more. This chain connects TRBV28 to TRBJ1-2; 7 positions agree with TRBD1. CDR3 length: 12 residues. V lost 4 bases, J lost 8 bases, and 4 bases stayed unmatched. CDR1 is MDHEN, CDR2 SYDVKM, per germline. CDR3 sequence reads: CASSWTGLGYTF. As DNA, the CDR3 is TGTGCCAGCAGTTGGACAGGTTTGGGCTACACCTTC.

This clonotype was found a few times. The chain is built from TRBV4-2 and TRBJ2-1; D may be TRBD1 or TRBD2 (5 bases each). The CDR3 has 15 residues. Germline V gene sequence: CDR1 LGHNA, CDR2 YNFKEQ. V lost 0 bases, J lost 9 bases, and 15 bases lay in between. Written as DNA, the CDR3 is TGTGCCAGCAGCCAAGACCCGGGACGAGGAACTGAGCAGTTCTTC. Translation: CASSQDPGRGTEQFF.

This clonotype has more than one count but fewer than ten. The V and J genes are TRBV24-1 and TRBJ2-3; 10 bases map to TRBD1. The J segment lost 3 bases and the V segment lost 5 bases, leaving 7 bases of the junction unmatched. The CDR3 runs 16 residues. Germline-derived CDR1 and CDR2 are KGHDR and SFDVKD. This CDR3 reads CATSARRTGGTDTQYF. The CDR3 DNA is TGTGCCACCAGTGCCCGTAGGACAGGGGGTACAGATACGCAGTATTTT.

A few counts support this clonotype. The chain is built from TRBV12-3 or TRBV12-4 and TRBJ1-5; 8 bases match TRBD1. The trim removed 6 bases at V and 1 base at J, leaving 2 bases unmatched. This CDR3 region has 14 residues. The CDR3 nucleotides read TGTGCCAGCAGCCGGGACAGGAGCAATCAGCCCCAGCATTTT. The encoded protein is CASSRDRSNQPQHF.

This clonotype turned up a few times. A read error may produce the germline difference seen at one junction end. V is TRBV18 and J is TRBJ2-7, with a tentative D call TRBD2 (6 bases). Germline V gene lookup returns CDR1 KGHSH and CDR2 LQKENI. This CDR3 has 14 amino acids. The CDR3 DNA follows: TGTGCCAGCCCACCCCGACTAGATGCAGACGAGCAGTACTTC. Residues: CASPPRLDADEQYF.

The chain recombines TRBV7-9 with TRBJ2-6; TRBD2 matches 9 bases. There are 20 residues in the CDR3. The ends lost 5 bases at V and 1 base at J; junction bases unmatched: 15. Germline V gene lookup returns CDR1 SEHNR and CDR2 FQNEAQ (reference sequence). The chain's CDR3 is CASSKDPPAAGGSGANVLTF. The CDR3, as DNA: TGTGCCAGCAGCAAAGATCCCCCGGCAGCGGGAGGTTCTGGGGCCAACGTCCTGACTTTC.